This T cell receptor (beta chain) was identified during a study of regulatory T cells in long-lasting Graves disease. Time point defined: newly diagnosed GD, antithyroid drugs for less than 3 months. The authors made the TCR library using RNA they extracted from PBMCs. Construction of the TCR beta libraries employed iRepertoire HTBI primers in conjunction with Arm-PCR of CDR3 regions. Using its own MiXCR run on the multiplex PCR reads, TCRdb lists one record per CDR3 protein. The sample lists some 250,000 distinct CDR3 sequences, approximately 18% occurring once. Study-wide findings and caveats: Sampling was limited to peripheral blood rather than thyroid tissue. Patients with persistent disease showed a bias toward TRBV28, TRBJ1-2 and TRBJ2-5.

The V gene end was trimmed by 6 bases and the J gene end by 2 bases; junction bases not matched to a gene: 9. This CDR3 has 17 amino acids. The germline V gene encodes CDR1 MNHEY and CDR2 SVGEGT. Many counts were recorded for this clonotype. Its antigen remains unidentified. This same sample was also part of a study on T cells in Graves' hyperthyroidism and ophthalmopathy. This second study notes: Exclusion followed for patients with uncontrolled infection, other autoimmune disease, pregnancy or lactation. Blood shared most expanded thyroid clonotypes above 0.001.

The chain recombines TRBV6-2 or TRBV6-3 with TRBJ1-5; 11 bases are shared with TRBD1. This material consisted of peripheral blood mononuclear cells (PBMCs), taken at new diagnosis, from a patient treated with antithyroid drugs. This clonotype originated in a woman in her 30s with Graves disease. The CDR3 here is CASRSDRGQVGNQPQHF. CDR3 bases: TGTGCCAGCAGGTCGGACAGGGGGCAGGTAGGCAATCAGCCCCAGCATTTT.